This TCR beta chain was sequenced for a study of control samples from healthy donors and cancer patients. Trimming removed 4 bases at V and 4 bases at J, with 11 bases between. The CDR3 loop spans 13 amino acids. Germline lookup yields CDR1 MNHEY and CDR2 SVGAGI. Produced via immunoSEQ multiplex PCR; TCRdb's table is partial and in-frame only. The profile shows 250,000 to 300,000 clones, around 80% of them singletons. This clonotype was obtained from a woman aged 60 to 75 with lung cancer. The chain links TRBV6-5 to TRBJ2-7; D is possibly TRBD1 (5 bases). Input material: PBMCs. The CDR3 DNA reads TGTGCCAGCAGTTTCAGCAGGGAATACGAGCAGTACTTC. Amino acid sequence: CASSFSREYEQYF.